The clone carrying this T cell receptor (beta chain) was picked up many times. Its matching antigen is unknown. This CDR3 contains 14 residues. The V and J ends lost 5 bases and 7 bases respectively, with 18 bases between them. The record originates from a study of T cells after yellow fever vaccination. Template-switching 5'RACE yielded the TCR cDNA; a universal primer site and UMIs were added in the process. TCRdb re-analysed the 5' RACE reads in MiXCR, keeping a single row per CDR3 protein. The profile shows a few hundred thousand distinct CDR3 sequences, roughly 3% of them singletons. Study-wide results and caveats: Post-booster repertoires contained most primary-vaccination clones again (96% CD4, less than 90% CD8). Relatively few clonotypes were ones that appeared in both CD4 and CD8 compartments.

The chain links TRBV12-3 or TRBV12-4 to TRBJ2-7, with D perhaps matching TRBD1 (6 bases). The clonotype originates from a man aged 18 to 29 who received the YFV17D yellow fever vaccine. This sample comprised CD4+ T cells sorted from PBMCs, obtained 10 days after the yellow fever booster vaccination. Here the CDR3 reads CASSPYRERREQYF. CDR3 DNA: TGTGCCAGCAGTCCATACAGGGAGAGAAGGGAGCAGTACTTC.